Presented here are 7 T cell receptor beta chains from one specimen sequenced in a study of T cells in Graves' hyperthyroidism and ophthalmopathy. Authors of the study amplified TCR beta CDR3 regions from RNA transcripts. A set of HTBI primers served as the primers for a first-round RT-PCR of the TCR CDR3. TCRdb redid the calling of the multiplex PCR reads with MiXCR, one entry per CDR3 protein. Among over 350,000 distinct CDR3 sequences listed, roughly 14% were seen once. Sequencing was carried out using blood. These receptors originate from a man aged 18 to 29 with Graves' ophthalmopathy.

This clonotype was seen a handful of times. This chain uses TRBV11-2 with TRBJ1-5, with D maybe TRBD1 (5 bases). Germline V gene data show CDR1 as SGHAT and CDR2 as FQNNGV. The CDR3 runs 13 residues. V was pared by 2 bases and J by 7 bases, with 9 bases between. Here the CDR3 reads CASSLSWGQPQHF. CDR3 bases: TGTGCCAGCAGCTTAAGTTGGGGCCAGCCCCAGCATTTT.

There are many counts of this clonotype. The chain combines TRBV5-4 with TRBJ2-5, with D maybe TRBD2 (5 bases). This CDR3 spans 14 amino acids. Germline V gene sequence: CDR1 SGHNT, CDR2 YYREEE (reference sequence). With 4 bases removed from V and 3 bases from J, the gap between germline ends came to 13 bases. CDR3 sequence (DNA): TGTGCCAGCAGCGCACAGTTGCGGGAAGAGACCCAGTACTTC. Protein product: CASSAQLREETQYF.

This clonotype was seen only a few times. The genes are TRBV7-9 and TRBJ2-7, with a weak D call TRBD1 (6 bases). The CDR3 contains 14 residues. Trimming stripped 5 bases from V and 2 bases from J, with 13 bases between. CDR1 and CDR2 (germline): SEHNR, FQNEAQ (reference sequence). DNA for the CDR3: TGTGCCAGCAGCCGGACAGATGGGCCCTACGAGCAGTACTTC. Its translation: CASSRTDGPYEQYF.

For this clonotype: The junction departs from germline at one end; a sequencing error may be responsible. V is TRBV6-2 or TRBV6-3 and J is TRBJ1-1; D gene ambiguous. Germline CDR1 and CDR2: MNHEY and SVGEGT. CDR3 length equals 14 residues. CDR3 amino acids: CASVRDGMNTGAFF. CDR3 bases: TGTGCCAGCGTGAGGGATGGGATGAACACTGGAGCTTTCTTT.

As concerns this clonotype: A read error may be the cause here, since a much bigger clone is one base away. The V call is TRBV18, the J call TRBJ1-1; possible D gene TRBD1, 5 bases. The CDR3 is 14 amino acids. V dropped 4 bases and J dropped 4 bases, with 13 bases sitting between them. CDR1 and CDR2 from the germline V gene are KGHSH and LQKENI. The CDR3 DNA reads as TGTGCCAGCTCACAACTGGGACCCGGCACTGAAGCTTTCTTT. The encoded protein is CASSQLGPGTEAFF.

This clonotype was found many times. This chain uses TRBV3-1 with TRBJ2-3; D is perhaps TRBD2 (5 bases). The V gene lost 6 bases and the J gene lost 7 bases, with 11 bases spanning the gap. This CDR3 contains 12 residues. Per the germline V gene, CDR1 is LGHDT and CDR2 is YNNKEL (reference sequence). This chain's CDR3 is CASRGAANTQYF. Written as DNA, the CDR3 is TGTGCCAGCAGGGGAGCAGCCAATACGCAGTATTTT.

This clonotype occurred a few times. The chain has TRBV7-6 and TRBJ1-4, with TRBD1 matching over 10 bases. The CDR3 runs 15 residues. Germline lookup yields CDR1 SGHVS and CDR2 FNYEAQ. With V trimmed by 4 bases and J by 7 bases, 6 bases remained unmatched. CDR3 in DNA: TGTGCCAGCAGCTCGGGGACAGGGGAGGGTGAAAAACTGTTTTTT. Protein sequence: CASSSGTGEGEKLFF.